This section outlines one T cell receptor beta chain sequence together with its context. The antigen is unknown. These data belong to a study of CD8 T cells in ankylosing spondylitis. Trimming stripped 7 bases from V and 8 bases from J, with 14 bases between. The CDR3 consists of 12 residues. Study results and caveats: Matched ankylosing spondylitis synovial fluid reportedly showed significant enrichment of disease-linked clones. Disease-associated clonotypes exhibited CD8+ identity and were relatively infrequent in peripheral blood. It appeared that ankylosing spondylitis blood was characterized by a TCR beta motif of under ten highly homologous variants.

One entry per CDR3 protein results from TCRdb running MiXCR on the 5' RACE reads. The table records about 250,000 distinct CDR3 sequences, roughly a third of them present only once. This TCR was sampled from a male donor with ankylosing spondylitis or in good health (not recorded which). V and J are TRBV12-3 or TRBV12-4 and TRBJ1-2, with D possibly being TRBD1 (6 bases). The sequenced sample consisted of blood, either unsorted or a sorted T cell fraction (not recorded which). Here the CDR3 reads CASTKGGGGYTF. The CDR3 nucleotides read TGTGCCAGCACCAAAGGGGGGGGCGGCTACACCTTC.